The clone carrying this TCR beta chain was observed a few times. Its antigen is currently unknown. In TCRdb, the reads were re-called with MiXCR into one record per CDR3 protein. The sample carries 250,000 or so distinct CDR3 sequences, over 15% recorded once. These data are taken from a study of T cell repertoires in cytomegalovirus infection. Study context: TCR beta signatures that were public indicated CMV infection and matching HLA type.

Study-level points and caveats: There were HLA-C-restricted CMV-specific TCR beta clonotypes dominating the ex vivo response. Carriers of CMV and the relevant HLA type were discriminated by public TCR beta frequency.

In germline, CDR1 is SGHTA, CDR2 FQGTGA. The CDR3 consists of 15 residues. The J segment lost 7 bases and the V segment lost 0 bases, leaving 6 bases of the junction unmatched. Sequencing was performed on CD8+ T cells from PBMCs. The J gene is TRBJ2-5, the V gene TRBV7-3; 9 bases fit TRBD2. The receptor's source is a human donor in good health (CMV status not recorded). Some clones in this sample may be carry-over from other donors' samples. Written as DNA, the CDR3 is TGTGCCAGCAGCTTAACTAGCGGGGGCCTGGGGACCCAGTACTTC. Protein: CASSLTSGGLGTQYF.